Each of the 22 T cell receptor beta chains below was sequenced from the same sample in a study of control samples from healthy donors and cancer patients. Assay: immunoSEQ multiplex PCR; the TCRdb copy retains only in-frame clones and omits some. The sample carries over 100,000 clones, about 87% recorded once. The sequencing input was blood. These receptor sequences come from a man between 40 and 49 years old in good health.

This rearrangement joins TRBV11-3 to TRBJ1-1, with TRBD1 as a possible D gene (6 bases). Germline lookup yields CDR1 SGHNT and CDR2 YENEEA. V shed 3 bases and J shed 4 bases, with 12 bases lying between them. This CDR3 contains 14 residues. The CDR3: CASSFGGASTEAFF. The DNA of the CDR3 is TGTGCCAGCAGCTTTGGGGGGGCGAGCACTGAAGCTTTCTTT.

V and J are TRBV6-2 or TRBV6-3 and TRBJ1-1; D gene ambiguous. This CDR3 spans 13 amino acids. From germline, CDR1 is MNHEY and CDR2 SVGEGT. The ends were cut back, 2 bases at V and 1 base at J, with 5 bases in the middle. CDR3 loop: CASSYQENTEAFF. The DNA for the CDR3 is TGTGCCAGCAGTTACCAGGAGAACACTGAAGCTTTCTTT.

The V call is TRBV10-2, the J call TRBJ1-5, with 9 bases identical to TRBD1. V lost 5 bases and J lost 6; bases outside the gene matches: 8. This CDR3 spans 15 amino acids. CDR1 and CDR2 (germline): WSHSY, SAAADI. This CDR3 is CASSRTGQGGQPQHF. In DNA form, the CDR3 reads TGCGCCAGCAGTCGAACGGGACAGGGAGGTCAGCCCCAGCATTTT.

This sequence joins TRBV4-2 and TRBJ2-7; 9 bases match TRBD1. The V and J ends lost 4 bases and 3 bases, in that order; junction bases with no gene match: 4. Looked up from germline, CDR1 is LGHNA and CDR2 is YNFKEQ. The CDR3 consists of 14 residues. The CDR3 reads CASSPGTGSYEQYF. The CDR3 DNA follows: TGTGCCAGCAGCCCAGGGACAGGGAGCTACGAGCAGTACTTC.

The rearrangement links TRBV6-5 to TRBJ2-2, with D unresolved. V was clipped by 7 bases and J by 1 base, with 10 bases between them. There are 14 residues in the CDR3. The germline V gene encodes CDR1 MNHEY and CDR2 SVGAGI. This CDR3 reads CASKSRVNTGELFF. DNA for the CDR3: TGTGCCAGCAAAAGTAGGGTGAACACCGGGGAGCTGTTTTTT.

This chain connects TRBV7-2 to TRBJ1-1; D call uncertain. This CDR3 is built from 14 residues. The germline gives CDR1 SGHTA, CDR2 FQGNSA. The V end was cut by 7 bases, the J end by 1 base, with 13 bases between. For the CDR3, the DNA is TGTGCCAGCACCCTAGGTCGAGGGAACACTGAAGCTTTCTTT. This codes for CASTLGRGNTEAFF.

The chain joins TRBV6-1 to TRBJ1-2, with TRBD1 identical over 7 bases. The CDR3 consists of 14 residues. Germline values: CDR1 MNHNS, CDR2 SASEGT. J was trimmed by 8 bases and V by 0 bases; bases with no gene match: 6. The CDR3, as DNA: TGTGCCAGCAGTGAAGCCGGGACAGTGGAAGGCTACACCTTC. Protein sequence: CASSEAGTVEGYTF.

The chain uses TRBV11-2 and TRBJ1-1; D remains unclear. The CDR3 contains 15 residues. The germline CDR1 and CDR2 sequences are SGHAT and FQNNGV. V was pared by 2 bases and J by 0 bases, with 10 bases between. In DNA, the CDR3 is TGTGCCAGCAGCTTATCGCGGGCTTTGAACACTGAAGCTTTCTTT. This encodes CASSLSRALNTEAFF.

The rearrangement joins TRBV19 to TRBJ2-3, with 12 bases matching TRBD2. With 9 bases clipped from V and 5 bases from J, the junction kept 9 bases outside the gene matches. Germline V gene lookup returns CDR1 LNHDA and CDR2 SQIVND (reference sequence). The CDR3 consists of 15 residues. The CDR3: CASAFRTSGVDTQYF. The CDR3 nucleotides are TGTGCCAGCGCCTTCAGGACTAGCGGGGTAGATACGCAGTATTTT.

This chain joins TRBV18 and TRBJ1-1; D is possibly TRBD1 (5 bases). Germline CDR1 is KGHSH and CDR2 is LQKENI. V was shortened by 8 bases and J by 3 bases, with 13 bases between the two germline ends. The CDR3 extends over 13 amino acids. Here the CDR3 reads CASRQSPDTEAFF. In nucleotides, the CDR3 is TGTGCCAGCCGACAGTCCCCAGACACTGAAGCTTTCTTT.

The chain uses TRBV5-1 and TRBJ1-1; D remains unclear. The CDR3 has 14 residues. V shed 2 bases and J shed 1 base, with 9 bases lying between them. Germline V CDR1 and CDR2: SGHRS, YFSETQ. Here the CDR3 DNA reads TGCGCCAGCAGCTTTCTCGTGCAGAACACTGAAGCTTTCTTT. The encoded protein is CASSFLVQNTEAFF.

The V gene is TRBV11-2, the J gene TRBJ1-1; tentative D call: TRBD1 (6 bases). Germline V gene data show CDR1 as SGHAT and CDR2 as FQNNGV. V shed 5 bases and J shed 0 bases, with 22 bases lying between them. This CDR3 is 18 amino acids long. CDR3 amino acids: CASSRNLGHGKVNTEAFF. The CDR3 DNA reads as TGTGCCAGCAGCCGAAATTTGGGACACGGAAAGGTGAACACTGAAGCTTTCTTT.

The rearrangement uses TRBV13 and TRBJ2-7, with 8 positions matching TRBD1. The CDR3 is 15 residues long. The trim removed 0 bases at V and 7 bases at J, leaving 8 bases unmatched. Germline-derived CDR1 and CDR2 are PRHDT and FYEKMQ (reference sequence). The CDR3: CASSLGAGGLFEQYF. In nucleotides, the CDR3 is TGTGCCAGCAGCTTAGGGGCAGGGGGCCTTTTTGAGCAGTACTTC.

CDR3 in amino acids: CATSDGRDRSVGGYTF. The CDR3 bases are TGTGCCACCAGTGATGGTCGGGATAGGAGCGTTGGTGGCTACACCTTC. The chain couples TRBV24-1 to TRBJ1-2; D is unresolved. The V gene lost 3 bases and the J gene lost 7 bases, with 20 bases spanning the gap. CDR3 length: 16 amino acids. Germline-derived CDR1 and CDR2 are KGHDR and SFDVKD.

The J gene is TRBJ2-7, the V gene TRBV11-2, with a possible D match to TRBD1 (5 bases). The V gene lost 0 bases and the J gene lost 7 bases, with 13 bases spanning the gap. Germline values: CDR1 SGHAT, CDR2 FQNNGV. This CDR3 is built from 14 residues. CDR3 bases: TGTGCCAGCAGCTTAGATGTCAGGGTGAGGGAGCAGTACTTC. It codes for CASSLDVRVREQYF.

The chain recombines TRBV2 with TRBJ1-5; TRBD1 aligns across 8 bases. The CDR3 is 18 residues long. With V trimmed by 3 bases and J by 1 base, 11 bases remained unmatched. The germline V gene has CDR1 SNHLY and CDR2 FYNNEI. The CDR3 DNA reads TGTGCCAGCAGTGACCTTAACAGGGGGGTTGGGAGCAATCAGCCCCAGCATTTT. It yields the protein CASSDLNRGVGSNQPQHF.

V and J are TRBV11-3 and TRBJ2-3; 7 bases align to TRBD1. Per germline, CDR1 SGHNT and CDR2 YENEEA. Losses at the gene ends were 4 bases for V and 6 bases for J; bases not matched to a gene: 10. The CDR3 has 15 residues. As DNA, the CDR3 is TGTGCCAGCAGCTCGGAACAGGGGAGAAGGGATACGCAGTATTTT. Amino acids: CASSSEQGRRDTQYF. Complete variable domain (other parts from reference TRBV11-3 and TRBJ2-3): EAGVVQSPRYKIIEKKQPVAFWCNPISGHNTLYWYLQNLGQGPELLIRYENEEAVDDSQLPKDRFSAERLKGVDSTLKIQPAELGDSAVYLCASSSEQGRRDTQYFGPGTRLTVL.

This sequence joins TRBV30 and TRBJ1-2; D is perhaps TRBD1 (5 bases). The CDR3 totals 15 residues. The V gene lost 4 bases and the J gene lost 5 bases, with 20 bases spanning the gap. From germline, CDR1 is GTSNPN and CDR2 SVGIG (reference sequence). This chain's CDR3 is CAWTMRGSYLYGYTF. Here the CDR3 DNA reads TGTGCCTGGACCATGAGGGGCAGTTATTTATATGGCTACACCTTC.

The CDR3 DNA follows: TGTGCCAGCAGCCAAGGGGGGGCTAGCACAGATACGCAGTATTTT. The encoded protein is CASSQGGASTDTQYF. This rearrangement joins TRBV14 to TRBJ2-3; D tentatively fits TRBD1 or TRBD2 (6 bases each). V gave up 1 base and J gave up 0 bases, with 8 bases separating them. CDR1 and CDR2 from the germline V gene are SGHDN and FVKESK. The CDR3 is 15 residues long.

This sequence joins TRBV7-2 and TRBJ2-2, with D unclear. The germline gives CDR1 SGHTA, CDR2 FQGNSA. This CDR3 has 15 residues. V lost 5 bases and J lost 4, with 14 bases in between. CDR3 bases: TGTGCCAGCAGCCCCGGTCTAGGCGGCACCGGGGAGCTGTTTTTT. This translates into CASSPGLGGTGELFF.

The V call is TRBV9, the J call TRBJ1-5; no definite D call. V lost 4 bases to trimming and J lost 3 bases, with 14 bases between them. Germline CDR1 reads SGDLS; CDR2 reads YYNGEE. CDR3 length: 15 amino acids. The CDR3 spells CASSPGAAYNQPQHF. Written as DNA, the CDR3 is TGTGCCAGCAGCCCCGGCGCGGCCTACAATCAGCCCCAGCATTTT.

The chain carries TRBV7-9 and TRBJ2-2; tentatively, D is TRBD1 (7 bases). Looked up from germline, CDR1 is SEHNR and CDR2 is FQNEAQ (reference sequence). This CDR3 region has 15 residues. Trimming took off 0 bases at V and 5 bases at J, with 10 bases between the two ends. CDR3 nucleotides: TGTGCCAGCAGCTTAGCATCAGGGGGGACCGGGGAGCTGTTTTTT. Translating it yields CASSLASGGTGELFF.